This is a list of T cell receptor beta chains from one sample in a study of blood T cell repertoires in COVID-19. The table came from immunoSEQ multiplex PCR; TCRdb's copy has only in-frame clones and leaves some out. The top ten hold around 1.2% of the sample, which has about 190,000 clones, roughly nine tenths seen once. The material sequenced was peripheral blood. The receptors derive from a young man with acute or convalescent COVID-19. Both conserved end residues are trimmed from each CDR3. Fields, in order: V gene, clone size, CDR3 protein. Only part of the rows carry a size: once, few, many, or a class if the clone is expanded.

v_gene: TRBV10-2
abundance: .
CDR3aa: ASRRGLAGVRDEQF

v_gene: TRBV7-2
abundance: .
CDR3aa: ASSLPRTGAGNTEAF

v_gene: TRBV4-2
abundance: .
CDR3aa: ASSQVAGGNPGELF

v_gene: TRBV18
abundance: .
CDR3aa: ASSLLGANVLT

v_gene: TRBV6-5
abundance: once
CDR3aa: ASKGTGLEWQPQH

v_gene: TRBV24-1
abundance: .
CDR3aa: ATSDGRQLYGYT

v_gene: TRBV7-2
abundance: once
CDR3aa: ASSPRGLGEKLF

v_gene: TRBV7-9
abundance: .
CDR3aa: ASSYGGTSGTSSYNEQF

v_gene: TRBV7-8
abundance: once
CDR3aa: ASSPGGIAEAF

v_gene: TRBV18
abundance: .
CDR3aa: ASSVQGYRTDTQY

v_gene: TRBV6-4
abundance: few
CDR3aa: ASSTTGGAHNEQF

v_gene: TRBV5-4
abundance: .
CDR3aa: ASSFGGQINNEQF

v_gene: TRBV28
abundance: .
CDR3aa: ASSLRGGTGELF

v_gene: TRBV30
abundance: .
CDR3aa: ARDGNYGYT

v_gene: TRBV4-2
abundance: .
CDR3aa: ASSQGDRGGANVLT

v_gene: TRBV6-5
abundance: .
CDR3aa: ASNRASGIAEAF

v_gene: TRBV9
abundance: .
CDR3aa: ASSLSGHSTHEQY

v_gene: TRBV6-1
abundance: few
CDR3aa: ASSEFGRGTTNEKLF

v_gene: TRBV7-8
abundance: .
CDR3aa: ASSPTGGGYNEQF

v_gene: TRBV6-1
abundance: once
CDR3aa: ASSEYRGSYEQY

v_gene: TRBV3-1/TRBV3-2
abundance: .
CDR3aa: ASSRRSGVTDTQY

v_gene: TRBV19
abundance: few
CDR3aa: ASRLDRAYNSPLH

v_gene: TRBV28
abundance: .
CDR3aa: ASRDRQGSEAF

v_gene: TRBV5-6
abundance: .
CDR3aa: ASSPKGGYSNQPQH

v_gene: TRBV5-1
abundance: .
CDR3aa: ASSLGLIGTTDTQY

v_gene: TRBV27
abundance: .
CDR3aa: ASSFLAGLAYEQY

v_gene: TRBV10-1
abundance: .
CDR3aa: ASSVLREGVEQF

v_gene: TRBV14
abundance: .
CDR3aa: ASSPGPRKGANEKLF

v_gene: TRBV28
abundance: .
CDR3aa: ASSSGTGGIYGYT

v_gene: TRBV5-1
abundance: .
CDR3aa: ASEGTGYEQF

v_gene: TRBV12-5
abundance: .
CDR3aa: ASGLTTQETQY

v_gene: TRBV13
abundance: .
CDR3aa: ASSRQGQGLLGYGYT

v_gene: TRBV27
abundance: .
CDR3aa: ASSLLYIYQETQY

v_gene: TRBV30
abundance: .
CDR3aa: AWSGQGGQPQH

v_gene: TRBV7-3
abundance: .
CDR3aa: ASSPTGGPSPQF

v_gene: TRBV28
abundance: .
CDR3aa: ASVRDRGPGELF

v_gene: TRBV6-6
abundance: .
CDR3aa: ASRDGTSGRNEQF

v_gene: TRBV28
abundance: .
CDR3aa: ASLGGDTQY

v_gene: TRBV4-1
abundance: .
CDR3aa: ASSRRTENTEAF

v_gene: TRBV28
abundance: .
CDR3aa: ASNLGTENTEAF

v_gene: TRBV12-2
abundance: .
CDR3aa: ASRLARMREGRDTQY

v_gene: TRBV28
abundance: .
CDR3aa: ASSSGRITYEQY

v_gene: TRBV5-1
abundance: .
CDR3aa: ASSPPNFYEQY

v_gene: TRBV14
abundance: .
CDR3aa: ASSQARKSKLF

v_gene: TRBV9
abundance: .
CDR3aa: ASSVVGGEAF

v_gene: TRBV18
abundance: .
CDR3aa: ASSRDYLTDTQY

v_gene: TRBV5-4
abundance: .
CDR3aa: ASSPSGSRYEQY

v_gene: TRBV19
abundance: few
CDR3aa: ASSADRQEGYT

v_gene: TRBV28
abundance: .
CDR3aa: ATHVTRTDTQY

v_gene: TRBV7-9
abundance: .
CDR3aa: ASKPGTVGNEKLF

v_gene: TRBV18
abundance: .
CDR3aa: ASSQTRDRGREQY